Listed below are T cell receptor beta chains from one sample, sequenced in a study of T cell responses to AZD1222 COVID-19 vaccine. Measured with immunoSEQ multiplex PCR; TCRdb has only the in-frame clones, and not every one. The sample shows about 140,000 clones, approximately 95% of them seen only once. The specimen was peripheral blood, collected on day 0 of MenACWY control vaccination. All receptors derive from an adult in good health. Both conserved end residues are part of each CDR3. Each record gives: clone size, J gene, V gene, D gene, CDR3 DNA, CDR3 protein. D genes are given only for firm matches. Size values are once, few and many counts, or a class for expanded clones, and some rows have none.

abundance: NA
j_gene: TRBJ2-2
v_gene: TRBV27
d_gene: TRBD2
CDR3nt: TGTGCCAGCAGTCCCTTAGCGGGAGGGGAGGCCGGGGAGCTGTTTTTT
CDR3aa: CASSPLAGGEAGELFF

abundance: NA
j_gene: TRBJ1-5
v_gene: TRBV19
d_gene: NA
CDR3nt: TGTGCCAGTAGATACATCAGCCGGGGGAGCAATCAGCCCCAGCATTTT
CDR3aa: CASRYISRGSNQPQHF

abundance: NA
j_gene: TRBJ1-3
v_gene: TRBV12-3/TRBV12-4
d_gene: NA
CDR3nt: TGTGCCAGCTCTCTGAACTGGGGAAACACCATATATTTT
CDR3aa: CASSLNWGNTIYF

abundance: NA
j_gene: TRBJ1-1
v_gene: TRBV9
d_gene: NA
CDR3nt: TGTGCCAGCAGCCAGGGCGGGGGAGACATGAACACTGAAGCTTTCTTT
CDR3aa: CASSQGGGDMNTEAFF

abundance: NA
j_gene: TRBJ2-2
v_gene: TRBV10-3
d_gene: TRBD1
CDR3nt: TGTGCCATCAGGGATGGGACAGGGGTAACCGGGGAGCTGTTTTTT
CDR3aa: CAIRDGTGVTGELFF

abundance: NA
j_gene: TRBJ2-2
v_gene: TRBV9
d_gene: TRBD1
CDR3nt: TGTGCCAGCAGCGGGGGACAGTGGACCGGGGAGCTGTTTTTT
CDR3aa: CASSGGQWTGELFF

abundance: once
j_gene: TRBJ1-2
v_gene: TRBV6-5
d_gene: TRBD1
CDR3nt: TGTGCCAGCAGGGACAGGGCTAACTATGGCTACACCTTC
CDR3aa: CASRDRANYGYTF

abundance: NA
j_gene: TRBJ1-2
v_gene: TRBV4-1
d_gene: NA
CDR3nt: TGCGCCAGCAGCCAAGGCGGACGAGAGCTCTACACCTTC
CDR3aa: CASSQGGRELYTF

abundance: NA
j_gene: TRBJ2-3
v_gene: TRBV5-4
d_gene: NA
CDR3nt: TGTGCCAGCAGCCCTTCCAATCGCCCAGATACGCAGTATTTT
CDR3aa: CASSPSNRPDTQYF

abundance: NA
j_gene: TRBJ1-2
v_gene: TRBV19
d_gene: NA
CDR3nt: TGTGCCAGTAGTATAGATCCGGGAAGGGGAGGCTACACCTTC
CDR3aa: CASSIDPGRGGYTF

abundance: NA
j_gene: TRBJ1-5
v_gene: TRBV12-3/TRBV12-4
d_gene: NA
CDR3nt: TGTGCCAGCAGTTTAGCTGGGGCTCAGCCCCAGCATTTT
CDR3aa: CASSLAGAQPQHF

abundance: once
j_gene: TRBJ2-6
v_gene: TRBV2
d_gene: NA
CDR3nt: TGTGCCAGCAGTGAGCGGGGGCCTGGGGCCAACGTCCTGACTTTC
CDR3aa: CASSERGPGANVLTF

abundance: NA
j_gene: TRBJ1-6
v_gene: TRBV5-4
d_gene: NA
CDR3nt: TGTGCCAGCAGCCCCACGGGTCCAAGATCACCCCTCCACTTT
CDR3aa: CASSPTGPRSPLHF

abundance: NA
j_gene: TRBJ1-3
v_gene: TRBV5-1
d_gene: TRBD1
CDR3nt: TGCGCCAGCAGCTTGGAGGGGGCTACTGGAAACACCATATATTTT
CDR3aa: CASSLEGATGNTIYF

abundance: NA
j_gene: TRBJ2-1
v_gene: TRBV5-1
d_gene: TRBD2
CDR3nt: TGCGCCAGCAGCTGGACCCGGGACTACGTCGTGAATGAGCAGTTCTTC
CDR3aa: CASSWTRDYVVNEQFF

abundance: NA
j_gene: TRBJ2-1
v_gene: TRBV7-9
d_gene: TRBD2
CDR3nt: TGTGCCAGCAGCTTAGCTAGCGGGAGCCACAATGAGCAGTTCTTC
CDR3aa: CASSLASGSHNEQFF

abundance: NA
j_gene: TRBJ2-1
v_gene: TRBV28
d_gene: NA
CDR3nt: TGTGCCAGCAGTGGCCCAGGGGCCGGTTCCTACAATGAGCAGTTCTTC
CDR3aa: CASSGPGAGSYNEQFF

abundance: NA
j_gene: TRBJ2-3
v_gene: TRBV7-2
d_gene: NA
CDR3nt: TGTGCCAGCAGCGTGTCTTGGGATACGCAGTATTTT
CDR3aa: CASSVSWDTQYF

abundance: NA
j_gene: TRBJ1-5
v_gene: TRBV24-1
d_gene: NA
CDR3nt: TGTGCCACCAGTGATTTGCCCCAGACTGAAGATAGCAATCAGCCCCAGCATTTT
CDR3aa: CATSDLPQTEDSNQPQHF

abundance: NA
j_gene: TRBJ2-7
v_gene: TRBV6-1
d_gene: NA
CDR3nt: TGTGCCAGCAGTGAAGGTTTTAGGGGCTACGAGCAGTACTTC
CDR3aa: CASSEGFRGYEQYF

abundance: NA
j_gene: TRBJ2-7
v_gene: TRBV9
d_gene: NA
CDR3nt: TGTGCCAGCAGCGTAGCGGCTAGTCCCTACGAGCAGTACTTC
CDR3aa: CASSVAASPYEQYF

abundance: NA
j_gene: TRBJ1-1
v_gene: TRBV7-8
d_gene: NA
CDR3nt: TGTGCCAGCAGCTTAGCTCGTCCAGGAGGCATGAACACTGAAGCTTTCTTT
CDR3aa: CASSLARPGGMNTEAFF

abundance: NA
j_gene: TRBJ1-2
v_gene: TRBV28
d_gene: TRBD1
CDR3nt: TGTGCCAGCAGCAGGGACAGCTACTATGGCTACACCTTC
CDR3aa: CASSRDSYYGYTF

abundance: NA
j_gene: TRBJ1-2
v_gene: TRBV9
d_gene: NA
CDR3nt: TGTGCCAGCAGCGCCCTCGGACAGATCTATGGCTACACCTTC
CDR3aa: CASSALGQIYGYTF

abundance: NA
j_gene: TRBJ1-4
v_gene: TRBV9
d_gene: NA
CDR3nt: TGTGCCAGCAGCTACTTACAGGGTACTAATGAAAAACTGTTTTTT
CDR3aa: CASSYLQGTNEKLFF

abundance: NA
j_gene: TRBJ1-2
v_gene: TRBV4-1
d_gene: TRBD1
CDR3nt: TGCGCCAGCAGCCAAGACCTACAGGGGGAGGTCTATGGCTACACCTTC
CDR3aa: CASSQDLQGEVYGYTF

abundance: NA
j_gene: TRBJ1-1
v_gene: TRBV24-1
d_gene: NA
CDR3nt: TGTGCCACCAAAGGGCAGGACACTGAAGCTTTCTTT
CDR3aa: CATKGQDTEAFF

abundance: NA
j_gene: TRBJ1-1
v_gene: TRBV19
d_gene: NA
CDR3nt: TGTGCCAGTAGCGACTTGAGCGGAATGGAAGCTTTCTTT
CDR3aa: CASSDLSGMEAFF

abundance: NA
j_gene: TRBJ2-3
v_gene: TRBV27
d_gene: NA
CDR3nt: TGTGCCAGCAGTTGGGGGGTAGGCACAGATACGCAGTATTTT
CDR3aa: CASSWGVGTDTQYF

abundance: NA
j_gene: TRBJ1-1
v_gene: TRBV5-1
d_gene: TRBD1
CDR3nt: TGCGCCAGCAATCCGGGACAGGCTCTGAACACTGAAGCTTTCTTT
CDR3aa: CASNPGQALNTEAFF

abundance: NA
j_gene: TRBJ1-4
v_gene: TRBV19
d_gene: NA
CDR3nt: TGTGCCAGTAGTATAGAGAGGAGAACTAATGAAAAACTGTTTTTT
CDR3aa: CASSIERRTNEKLFF

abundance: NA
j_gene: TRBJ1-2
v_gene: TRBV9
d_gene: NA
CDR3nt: TGTGCCAGCAGCGTAGCTACCGACCTAGGCTATGGCTACACCTTC
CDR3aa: CASSVATDLGYGYTF

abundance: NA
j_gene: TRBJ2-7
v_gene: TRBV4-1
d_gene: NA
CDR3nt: TGCGCCAGCAGCTCAACCGTCTCGGACAGCTACGAGCAGTACTTC
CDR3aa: CASSSTVSDSYEQYF

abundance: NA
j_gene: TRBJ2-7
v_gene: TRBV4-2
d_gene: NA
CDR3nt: TGTGCCAGCAGCCCCGGCGTAGGTAGCGCGACCTACGAGCAGTACTTC
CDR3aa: CASSPGVGSATYEQYF

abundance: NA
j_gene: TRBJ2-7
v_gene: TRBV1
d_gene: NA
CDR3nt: TGCACCAGCAGCCAAAAATTCACAGTGGCCCTCTACGAGCAGTACTTC
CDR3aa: CTSSQKFTVALYEQYF

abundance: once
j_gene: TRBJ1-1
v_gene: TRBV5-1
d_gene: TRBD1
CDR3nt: TGCGCCAGCAGCTTGGGGACAGGTGAAGCTTTCTTT
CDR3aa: CASSLGTGEAFF

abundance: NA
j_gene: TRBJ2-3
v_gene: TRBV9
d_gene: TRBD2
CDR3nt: TGTGCCAGCAGCCTTAGCGGGAGGGCCGCAGATACGCAGTATTTT
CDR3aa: CASSLSGRAADTQYF

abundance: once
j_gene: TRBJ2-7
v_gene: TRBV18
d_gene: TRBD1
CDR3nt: TGTGCCAGCTCACCACGGGACAGTAGCCACGAGCAGTACTTC
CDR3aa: CASSPRDSSHEQYF

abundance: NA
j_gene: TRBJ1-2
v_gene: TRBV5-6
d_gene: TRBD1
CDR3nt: TGTGCCAGCACATACCGGGGAACAGGGGACTATGGCTACACCTTC
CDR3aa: CASTYRGTGDYGYTF

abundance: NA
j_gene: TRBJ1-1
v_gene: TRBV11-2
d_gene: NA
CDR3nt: TGTGCCAGCAGCTTAGGTGCAGGGAACGAACGCACTGAAGCTTTCTTT
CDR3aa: CASSLGAGNERTEAFF

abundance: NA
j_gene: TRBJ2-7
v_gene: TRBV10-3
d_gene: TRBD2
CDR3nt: TGTGCCATACAACCTAGCGGTCTTTTCGAGCAGTACTTC
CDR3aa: CAIQPSGLFEQYF

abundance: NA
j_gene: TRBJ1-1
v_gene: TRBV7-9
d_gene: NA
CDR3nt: TGTGCCAGCAGCTTGCAGGGCTTTGGGAACACTGAAGCTTTCTTT
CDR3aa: CASSLQGFGNTEAFF

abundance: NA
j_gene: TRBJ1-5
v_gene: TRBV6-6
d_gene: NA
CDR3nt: TGTGCCAGCAGCACAGGGACGGAAAGCAATCAGCCCCAGCATTTT
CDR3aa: CASSTGTESNQPQHF

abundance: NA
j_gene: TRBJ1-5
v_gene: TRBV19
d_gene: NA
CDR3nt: TGTGCCAGTAGTTTGGATAGCAATCAGCCCCAGCATTTT
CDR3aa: CASSLDSNQPQHF

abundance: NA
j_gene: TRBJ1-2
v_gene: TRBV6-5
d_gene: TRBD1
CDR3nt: TGTGCCAGCAGTCCGACAGGGGCGAAAGTCTATGGCTACACCTTC
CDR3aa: CASSPTGAKVYGYTF

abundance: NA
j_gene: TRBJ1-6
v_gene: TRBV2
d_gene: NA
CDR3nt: TGTGCCAGCAGTGAAGTTGGCAGGGCAAATTCACCCCTCCACTTT
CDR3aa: CASSEVGRANSPLHF

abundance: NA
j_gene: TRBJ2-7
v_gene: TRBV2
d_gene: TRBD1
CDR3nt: TGTGCCAGCAGTTCCGGGACAGGGGACTGGGAGCAGTACTTC
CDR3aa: CASSSGTGDWEQYF

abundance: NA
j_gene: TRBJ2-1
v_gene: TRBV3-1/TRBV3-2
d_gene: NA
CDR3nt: TGTGCCAGCAGCCAAGTTACAGGACCGATGGGGGACAATGAGCAGTTCTTC
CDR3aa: CASSQVTGPMGDNEQFF

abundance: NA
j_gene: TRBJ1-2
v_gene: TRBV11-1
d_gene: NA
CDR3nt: TGTGCCAGCAGCCTGGGGCAGGGATACTATGGCTACACCTTC
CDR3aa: CASSLGQGYYGYTF